This T cell receptor beta chain was captured by sequencing in a study of blood T cells in healthy people across ages. Study-wide results and limits: Estimates drawn from one million T cells were deemed to understate diversity.

Remarks on this clonotype: Its antigen is undetermined.

A second roughly 6 to 12 cycle PCR used barcoded and J-beta primers. Each of the cDNA molecules was tagged by a template-switch adaptor with 12 random nucleotides. CDR3-containing paired-end reads numbering at least 2.5 million came from each sample. TCRdb processed the 5' RACE reads anew with MiXCR; each CDR3 protein has one entry. The data hold approximately 770,000 distinct CDR3 sequences, with 55% to 70% observed a single time. This CDR3 has 12 residues. CDR1 is MDHEN, CDR2 SYDVKM, per germline. V was clipped by 6 bases and J by 11 bases; unmatched bases: 9. The V and J genes are TRBV28 and TRBJ2-5, with 7 bases that match TRBD1. This TCR was sampled from a young man in good health. Specimen: blood. CDR3 region: CASSLGQSQQYF. The CDR3 DNA reads TGTGCCAGCAGCCTGGGACAGAGCCAGCAGTACTTC. Full variable domain (outside the CDR3, taken from reference TRBV28 and TRBJ2-5): DVKVTQSSRYLVKRTGEKVFLECVQDMDHENMFWYRQDPGLGLRLIYFSYDVKMKEKGDIPEGYSVSREKKERFSLILESASTNQTSMYLCASSLGQSQQYFGPGTRLLVL.